Presented here are 3 T cell receptor beta chains from one specimen sequenced in a study of shared clonotypes between healthy human individuals. The data were produced by immunoSEQ multiplex PCR, yet TCRdb's version contains in-frame clones alone and is incomplete. The data hold fewer than 850,000 clones, with about 90% observed a single time. Sequenced material: memory CD8+ T cells from PBMCs. Specified subset: CD45RO+ cells pooled with CCR7-negative TemRA cells. The receptor source for this set is a man between 18 and 35 years old in good health. Some clones in this sample may be carry-over from other donors' samples.

The V gene is TRBV10-3, the J gene TRBJ2-2; 9 nucleotides agree with TRBD2. V shed 2 bases, J shed 0 bases, and the junction held 1 base outside the gene matches. The CDR3 extends over 16 amino acids. The germline gives CDR1 ENHRY, CDR2 SYGVKD. CDR3 bases: TGTGCCATCAGTGAGAGACTAGCGGCGAACACCGGGGAGCTGTTTTTT. This sequence encodes CAISERLAANTGELFF.

This chain connects TRBV2 to TRBJ2-7; D possibly uses TRBD1 or TRBD2 (6 bases each). CDR3 size: 15 residues. The V end lost 6 bases, the J end lost 0 bases, and 15 bases lay between the germline ends. Germline V gives CDR1 SNHLY, CDR2 FYNNEI. In DNA, the CDR3 is TGTGCCAGCAGGGGGGGACATCAGAGCTCCTACGAGCAGTACTTC. Translated: CASRGGHQSSYEQYF.

This clone was seen just once. This sequence joins TRBV6-5 and TRBJ1-4; a weak D match, TRBD1 (5 bases). The CDR3 is made up of 14 amino acids. Looked up from germline, CDR1 is MNHEY and CDR2 is SVGAGI. Trimming cost V 5 bases and J 10 bases, with 17 bases left between them. In nucleotides, the CDR3 is TGTGCCAGCAGTAAACAAGTTCAGGGTGCAAAACTGTTTTTT. Its protein product is CASSKQVQGAKLFF.